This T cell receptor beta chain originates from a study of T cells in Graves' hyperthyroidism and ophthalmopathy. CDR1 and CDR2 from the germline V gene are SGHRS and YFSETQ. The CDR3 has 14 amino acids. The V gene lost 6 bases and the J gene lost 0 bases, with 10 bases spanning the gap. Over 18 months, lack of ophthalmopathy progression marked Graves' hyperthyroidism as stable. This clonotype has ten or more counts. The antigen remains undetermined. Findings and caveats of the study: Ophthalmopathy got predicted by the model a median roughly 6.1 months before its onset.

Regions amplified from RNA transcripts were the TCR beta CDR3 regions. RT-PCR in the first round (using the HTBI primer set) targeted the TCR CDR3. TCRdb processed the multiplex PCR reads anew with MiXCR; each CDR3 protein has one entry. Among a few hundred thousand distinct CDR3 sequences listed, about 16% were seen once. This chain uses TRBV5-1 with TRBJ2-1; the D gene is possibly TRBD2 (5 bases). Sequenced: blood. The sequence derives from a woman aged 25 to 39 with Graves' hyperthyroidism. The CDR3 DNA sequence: TGCGCCAGCAATAGCGTGAGCTCCTACAATGAGCAGTTCTTC. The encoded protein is CASNSVSSYNEQFF.